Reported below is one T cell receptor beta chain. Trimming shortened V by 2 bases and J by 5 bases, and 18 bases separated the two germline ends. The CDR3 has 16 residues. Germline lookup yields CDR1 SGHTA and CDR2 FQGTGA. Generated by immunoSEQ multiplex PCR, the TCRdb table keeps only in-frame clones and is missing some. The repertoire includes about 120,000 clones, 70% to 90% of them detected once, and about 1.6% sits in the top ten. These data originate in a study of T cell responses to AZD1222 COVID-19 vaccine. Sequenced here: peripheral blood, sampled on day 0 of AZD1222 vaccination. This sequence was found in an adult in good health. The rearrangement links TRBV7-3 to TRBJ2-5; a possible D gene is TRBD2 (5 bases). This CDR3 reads CASSLSRSGLTETQYF. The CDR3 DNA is TGTGCCAGCAGCTTATCAAGGTCGGGGTTGACGGAGACCCAGTACTTC.